This T cell receptor beta chain was identified in a study of Graves' ophthalmopathy and Graves' hyperthyroidism. Trimming took 6 bases from V and 6 from J; bases not matched to a gene: 9. Germline lookup yields CDR1 MNHNS and CDR2 SASEGT. The CDR3 contains 14 residues. Amplification from RNA transcripts yielded the TCR beta CDR3 regions. First-round RT-PCR relied on HTBI primers, and a second-round multiplex PCR came next. One entry per CDR3 protein, called by TCRdb with MiXCR from the multiplex PCR reads. The sample yields under 350,000 distinct CDR3 sequences, roughly 17% seen once. This clonotype appeared many times.

The TCR comes from an adult man with Graves' ophthalmopathy. Sequencing was done on a sample of peripheral blood. This chain uses TRBV6-1 with TRBJ1-1; TRBD1 matches at 8 bases. Here the CDR3 DNA reads TGTGCCAGCAGCGTGGACAGGGTCGTCGCTGAAGCTTTCTTT. It specifies CASSVDRVVAEAFF.